This is a list of T cell receptor beta chains from one sample in a study of blood T cell repertoires in COVID-19. The assay was immunoSEQ multiplex PCR, and TCRdb's table has in-frame clones only and misses some. The sample lists about 190,000 clones; 88% were seen once. The sample comprised peripheral blood. These receptors all stem from a man younger than 35 with active or convalescent COVID-19. Both conserved end residues are part of each CDR3. A D gene is named only where the DNA matches it firmly. Clone size, where shown, is once, few, many, or a class for clones that have expanded.

v_call	clone_size	d_call	j_call	cdr3_nt	cdr3_aa
TRBV19	NA	NA	TRBJ1-6	TGTGCCAGTAGTATAGATCGACAGAATAATTCACCCCTCCACTTT	CASSIDRQNNSPLHF
TRBV11-2	NA	NA	TRBJ2-3	TGTGCCAGCAGTGAGGGTAGAATTTCTAGCACAGATACGCAGTATTTT	CASSEGRISSTDTQYF
TRBV5-4	many	NA	TRBJ2-2	TGTGCCAGCAGCACCCCCGAAGCTCCCGGGGAGCTGTTTTTT	CASSTPEAPGELFF
TRBV11-2	once	NA	TRBJ1-1	TGTGCCAGCAGAGGGGGCACTGAAGCTTTCTTT	CASRGGTEAFF
TRBV9	NA	NA	TRBJ1-2	TGTGCCAGCAGCGTAGTTCAGGGGTTAAACTATGGCTACACCTTC	CASSVVQGLNYGYTF
TRBV7-3	NA	NA	TRBJ1-1	TGTGCCAGCAGCTTGGGCCAGGAGAACACTGAAGCTTTCTTT	CASSLGQENTEAFF
TRBV18	NA	NA	TRBJ2-7	TGTGCCAGCTCTACGGGAGACTCCTACGAGCAGTACTTC	CASSTGDSYEQYF
TRBV19	NA	TRBD2	TRBJ2-5	TGTGCCAGTAGCCTAGCGGGAGGGCCATTTGGAGAGACCCAGTACTTC	CASSLAGGPFGETQYF
TRBV9	NA	TRBD2	TRBJ2-5	TGTGCCAGCAGCGAGACTAGCGGCCCCTCAGAGACCCAGTACTTC	CASSETSGPSETQYF
TRBV4-3	NA	TRBD1	TRBJ1-4	TGCGCCAGCAGCGCCACCGGGACAGGGCATGAAAAACTGTTTTTT	CASSATGTGHEKLFF
TRBV19	NA	TRBD2	TRBJ2-1	TGTGCCAGTAAGCCCAGCGGGGGATCCTACAATGAGCAGTTCTTC	CASKPSGGSYNEQFF
TRBV11-3	NA	NA	TRBJ1-1	TGTGCCAGCAGCTTTGGTGCAGGATCCACTGAAGCTTTCTTT	CASSFGAGSTEAFF
TRBV18	NA	NA	TRBJ1-2	TGTGCCAGCTCACCATCGGGGTTTGATGGCTACACCTTC	CASSPSGFDGYTF
TRBV3-1/TRBV3-2	once	TRBD1	TRBJ2-7	TGTGCCAGCAGCCACCGACAGGGTAGAGGCGAGCAGTACTTC	CASSHRQGRGEQYF
TRBV7-9	NA	TRBD2	TRBJ2-7	TGTGCCAGCAGCTTAGCGGCTAGCGGACCCTACGAGCAGTACTTC	CASSLAASGPYEQYF
TRBV19	NA	TRBD1	TRBJ1-2	TGTGCCAGTAGTATCCGTTCAGGGGGTGGCGGCTACACCTTC	CASSIRSGGGGYTF
TRBV5-1	NA	TRBD2	TRBJ2-5	TGCGCCAGCACCGTGGAGCGGGGGGAGACCCAGTACTTC	CASTVERGETQYF
TRBV5-1	NA	NA	TRBJ1-1	TGCGCCAGCAGCTTCACAGGGTTGAACACTGAAGCTTTCTTT	CASSFTGLNTEAFF
TRBV30	NA	TRBD2	TRBJ2-3	TGTGCCTGGAGTGTACTTAGCGGGGGGACAGATACGCAGTATTTT	CAWSVLSGGTDTQYF
TRBV3-1/TRBV3-2	NA	NA	TRBJ1-6	TGTGCCAGCAGCCAAGATGAGTCACCCCTCCACTTT	CASSQDESPLHF
TRBV6-5	NA	NA	TRBJ2-5	TGTGCTACCGCCCCGCAGGGTGGGGAGACCCAGTACTTC	CATAPQGGETQYF
TRBV6-1	once	NA	TRBJ1-2	TGTGCCAGCAGTGAAGGGGGGCAGCGATATGGCTACACCTTC	CASSEGGQRYGYTF
TRBV30	few	NA	TRBJ1-5	NA	CAWSSVRGNQPQHF
TRBV27	NA	TRBD1	TRBJ1-2	TGTGCCAGCAGTTCACGCTTGACAGGGGGCGGGTATGGCTACACCTTC	CASSSRLTGGGYGYTF
TRBV2	NA	NA	TRBJ2-7	TGTGCCAGCAGTGAAGACGGTAACGAGCAGTACTTC	CASSEDGNEQYF
TRBV4-1	NA	TRBD2	TRBJ2-3	TGCGCCAGCAGCCAAGAGGGACTAGCGGGGGTCGGTGGCACAGATACGCAGTATTTT	CASSQEGLAGVGGTDTQYF
TRBV6-9	NA	NA	TRBJ2-7	TGTGCCAGCAGTTCCCACCGGGACACCGAGCAGTACTTC	CASSSHRDTEQYF
TRBV5-1	NA	NA	TRBJ2-3	TGCGCCAGCAGCTCGGGTAGCGGCACAGATACGCAGTATTTT	CASSSGSGTDTQYF
TRBV6-4	NA	NA	TRBJ2-1	TGTGCCAGCAGTGACTTGGGGGCAAACAATGAGCAGTTCTTC	CASSDLGANNEQFF
TRBV11-2	few	NA	TRBJ1-5	TGTGCCAGCAGCCCACTATTGGCTTATAGCAATCAGCCCCAGCATTTT	CASSPLLAYSNQPQHF
TRBV27	NA	TRBD1	TRBJ1-2	TGTGCCAGCAGATCCGGGACAGGGGGCAACTATGGCTACACCTTC	CASRSGTGGNYGYTF
TRBV9	NA	TRBD2	TRBJ2-2	TGTGCCAGCAGCGGACTAGCGGGAGGGGGGGAGCTGTTTTTT	CASSGLAGGGELFF
TRBV7-2	NA	TRBD1	TRBJ1-5	TGTGCCAGCAGCTTAGTACCCCAGGGGGCATGGCATTTT	CASSLVPQGAWHF
TRBV6-5	NA	TRBD1	TRBJ1-1	TGTGCCAGCAGCCGACTTCCTGACAGGGTGAAAGCTTTCTTT	CASSRLPDRVKAFF
TRBV5-5	NA	NA	TRBJ1-1	TGTGCCAGCAGCGGGGTAGGGGCGGCTGAAGCTTTCTTT	CASSGVGAAEAFF
TRBV5-1	NA	TRBD2	TRBJ2-1	TGCGCCAGCAGCTCAGGACTAGCGGGGTGGGAGCAGTTCTTC	CASSSGLAGWEQFF
TRBV6-5	NA	TRBD1	TRBJ1-5	TGTGCCAGCGGCGACAGGGAAGTATACAATCAGCCCCAGCATTTT	CASGDREVYNQPQHF
TRBV12-5	NA	NA	TRBJ2-3	TGTGCTAGTGGGAGGATCGGCACAGATACGCAGTATTTT	CASGRIGTDTQYF
TRBV30	NA	NA	TRBJ1-3	TGTGCCTGGAGTGTACCTCAATGGAGGGCTGGAAACACCATATATTTT	CAWSVPQWRAGNTIYF
TRBV15	NA	TRBD1	TRBJ2-1	TGTGCCACCAGCAGGGACAGGGTTTGGAATGAGCAGTTCTTC	CATSRDRVWNEQFF
TRBV11-2	NA	NA	TRBJ2-1	TGTGCCAGCAGCTTAACAGGGCGCTCCTACAATGAGCAGTTCTTC	CASSLTGRSYNEQFF
TRBV4-3	NA	TRBD2	TRBJ2-5	TGCGCCAGCAGCCAAGGATCTAGCGGAGGGGAGACCCAGTACTTC	CASSQGSSGGETQYF
TRBV5-4	NA	NA	TRBJ2-6	TGTGCCAGCAGCGGGCGAACTGGGGCCAACGTCCTGACTTTC	CASSGRTGANVLTF
TRBV7-3	once	NA	TRBJ2-3	TGTGCCATCGAGGGCGACCCAGATACGCAGTATTTT	CAIEGDPDTQYF